This record looks at one T cell receptor beta chain sequence and its context. The authors' processing: Amplifying reference gene primers gave estimates of nucleated cell counts. The protocol was immunoSEQ multiplex PCR, while the TCRdb copy is restricted to in-frame clones and leaves out a portion. The V and J calls and clone size come from that table; D and trimming were worked out from the DNA. This table holds a few hundred thousand clones, around nine tenths found once. This sample is part of a study of blood T cell repertoires in COVID-19. Across the study: From the United States, Italy and Spain came samples of acute and convalescent COVID-19.

CDR1 and CDR2 from the germline V gene are MNHEY and SVGAGI. This CDR3 region has 16 residues. Trimming cost V 4 bases and J 4 bases; bases outside gene matches: 5. Sequenced material: peripheral blood. The chain recombines TRBV6-5 with TRBJ1-6; 9 bases map to TRBD1. This TCR came from a woman aged 30 to 39 with COVID-19, enrolled during active disease. The CDR3 protein is CASSFDGTGYNSPLHF. The CDR3 coding sequence is TGTGCCAGCAGTTTCGACGGGACAGGGTATAATTCACCCCTCCACTTT.